This record concerns one TCR beta chain sequence. TCRdb keeps only in-frame clones here, not all; method: immunoSEQ multiplex PCR. The sample carries 150,000 or so clones, roughly 87% recorded once. This specimen comes from a study of T cell responses to AZD1222 COVID-19 vaccine. Germline V gene sequence: CDR1 MNHNS, CDR2 SASEGT. CDR3 length equals 14 residues. Trimming took off 1 base at V and 7 bases at J, with 10 bases between the two ends. The clonotype comes from an adult who received the AZD1222 COVID-19 vaccine. The rearrangement joins TRBV6-1 to TRBJ1-4; tentatively, D is TRBD1 (5 bases). The sample here was peripheral blood, taken 28 days after the second AZD1222 dose. In nucleotides, the CDR3 is TGTGCCAGCAGTGAAGGGGGCCTTGGTGAAAAACTGTTTTTT. Its protein product is CASSEGGLGEKLFF.